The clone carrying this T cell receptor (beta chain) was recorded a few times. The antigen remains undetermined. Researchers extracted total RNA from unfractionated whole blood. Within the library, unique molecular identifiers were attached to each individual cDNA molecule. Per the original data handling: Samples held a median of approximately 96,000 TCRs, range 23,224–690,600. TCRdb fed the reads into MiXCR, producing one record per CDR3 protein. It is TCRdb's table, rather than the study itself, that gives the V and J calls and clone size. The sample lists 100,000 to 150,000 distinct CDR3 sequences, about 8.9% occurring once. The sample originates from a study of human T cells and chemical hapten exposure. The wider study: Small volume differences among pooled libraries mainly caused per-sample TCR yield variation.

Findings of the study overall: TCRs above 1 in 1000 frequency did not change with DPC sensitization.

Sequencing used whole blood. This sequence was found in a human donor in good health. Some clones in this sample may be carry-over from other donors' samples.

CDR3 sequence (DNA): TGTGCCAGCAGCTTTCTCGCCGTCCGTGGGCGGGGTAGTTCCTCTGGGGCCAACGTCCTGACTTTC. It codes for CASSFLAVRGRGSSSGANVLTF. The chain employs TRBV7-2 and TRBJ2-6; weak D call: TRBD2 (6 bases). The CDR3 runs 22 residues. The germline V gene has CDR1 SGHTA and CDR2 FQGNSA. V was trimmed by 3 bases and J by 0 bases, leaving 27 bases between them.